This T cell receptor (beta chain) emerged from a study of blood T cells in healthy people across ages. Samples each yielded at least 5 micrograms of total RNA. Findings of the study overall: Long-lived donors exceeded aged donors in naive CD4+ cells and diversity. Using unsorted PBMCs precluded a conclusive naive versus antigen-experienced comparison.

Using a J-beta primer mix together with a sample-barcoded 5' primer, a second PCR was run for roughly 6 to 11 cycles. Using its own MiXCR run on the 5' RACE reads, TCRdb lists one record per CDR3 protein. The sample carries roughly 1.5 million distinct CDR3 sequences, around 40% recorded once. This clonotype was detected a few times. The antigen is unknown. The receptor's source is a woman aged 18-29 years in good health. Material for sequencing was blood.

The CDR3 sequence is CASSLEATGVSEQYF. CDR3 in DNA: TGCGCCAGCAGCTTGGAGGCGACAGGGGTTTCCGAGCAGTACTTC. This chain uses TRBV5-1 with TRBJ2-7; 8 bases are shared with TRBD1. V gave up 0 bases and J gave up 6 bases; unmatched junction bases: 8. This CDR3 has 15 amino acids. Germline V gene sequence: CDR1 SGHRS, CDR2 YFSETQ.